A selection of T cell receptor beta chains follows, all from one sample in a study of patients and donors after allogeneic stem cell transplantation. TCRdb analysed the RT-PCR reads with MiXCR anew, one entry per CDR3 protein. This table has approximately 150,000 distinct CDR3 sequences, about 29% appearing once. Sequenced input: blood, either unsorted or a sorted T cell fraction (not recorded which). These TCRs come from a human donor who was either an allogeneic HSCT recipient or a stem cell or donor lymphocyte infusion donor (not recorded which). It is not recorded whose cells these are; they may come from a transplant donor. The CDR3 runs from the conserved cysteine through the conserved F or W. The D gene is left open where the match is weak. Clone size, where shown, is once, few, many, or a class for clones that have expanded.

clone_size	d_call	v_call	j_call	cdr3_aa	cdr3_nt
.	.	TRBV4-1	TRBJ2-1	CASSLRPYNEQFF	TGCGCCAGCAGCCTTCGACCGTACAATGAGCAGTTCTTC
.	.	TRBV6-5	TRBJ1-5	CASSHVGPSTDSNQPQHF	TGTGCCAGCAGCCACGTGGGGCCATCCACCGATAGCAATCAGCCCCAGCATTTT
.	.	TRBV10-3	TRBJ1-2	CAISESAVGYTF	TGTGCCATCAGTGAGTCTGCTGTTGGCTACACCTTC
.	.	TRBV6-5	TRBJ1-2	CASSYSGWDYGYTF	TGTGCCAGCAGTTACTCAGGTTGGGACTATGGCTACACCTTC
.	TRBD2	TRBV7-6	TRBJ2-5	CASSLVYRTRGWQETQYF	TGTGCCAGCAGCTTAGTTTATAGGACTAGAGGTTGGCAAGAGACCCAGTACTTC
.	TRBD1	TRBV5-1	TRBJ1-4	CASSLDPGQGHEKLFF	TGCGCCAGCAGCTTGGACCCGGGACAGGGGCATGAAAAACTGTTTTTT
.	.	TRBV12-3/TRBV12-4	TRBJ2-4	CASSLYWHGVQYF	TGTGCCAGCAGTTTATATTGGCACGGCGTTCAGTACTTC
.	.	TRBV27	TRBJ1-6	CASSWRGSPLHF	TGTGCCAGCAGTTGGAGGGGCTCACCCCTCCACTTT
.	.	TRBV29-1	TRBJ2-7	CSVAGPHEQYF	TGCAGCGTCGCGGGTCCCCACGAGCAGTACTTC
.	TRBD2	TRBV6-2/TRBV6-3	TRBJ2-1	CASSYSRGLAAYNEQFF	TGTGCCAGCAGTTACTCGCGGGGACTAGCGGCCTACAATGAGCAGTTCTTC
.	TRBD1	TRBV14	TRBJ2-7	CASRLTGAPSYEQYF	TGTGCCAGCAGACTGACAGGGGCTCCCTCCTACGAGCAGTACTTC
.	TRBD2	TRBV12-3/TRBV12-4	TRBJ2-5	CASRASGSGWETQYF	TGTGCCAGCCGGGCTAGCGGGAGTGGTTGGGAGACCCAGTACTTC
.	TRBD2	TRBV27	TRBJ2-7	CASSALAGASYEQYF	TGTGCCAGCAGTGCACTAGCGGGAGCCTCCTACGAGCAGTACTTC
few	.	TRBV6-5	TRBJ1-4	CASRQGREKLFF	TGTGCCAGCAGACAGGGCAGGGAAAAACTGTTTTTT
few	.	TRBV12-3/TRBV12-4	TRBJ2-1	CASTLDGSSYNEQFF	TGTGCCAGCACCCTGGACGGCAGCTCCTACAATGAGCAGTTCTTC
few	TRBD2	TRBV12-3/TRBV12-4	TRBJ2-7	CASSFFREDRNEQYF	TGTGCCAGCAGTTTTTTTCGGGAGGATCGAAACGAGCAGTACTTC
.	.	TRBV6-6	TRBJ1-4	CASSSPRRGGGEKLFF	TGTGCCAGCAGTTCCCCTCGGAGGGGGGGAGGCGAAAAACTGTTTTTT
few	TRBD1	TRBV20-1	TRBJ1-5	CSARGDRGSNQPQHF	TGCAGTGCTAGAGGGGACAGGGGGAGCAATCAGCCCCAGCATTTT
few	.	TRBV29-1	TRBJ1-1	CSVGKGQHTEAFF	TGCAGCGTTGGAAAGGGCCAGCATACTGAAGCTTTCTTT
few	.	TRBV27	TRBJ1-2	CASSKLRQYSNYGYTF	TGTGCCAGCTCGAAGTTAAGACAGTATTCTAACTATGGCTACACCTTC
few	.	TRBV5-1	TRBJ2-5	CASSSAQETQYF	TGCGCCAGCAGCTCTGCACAGGAGACCCAGTACTTC
.	TRBD2	TRBV5-4	TRBJ2-3	CASSLSLLAGTGADTQYF	TGTGCCAGCAGCTTGAGTCTACTAGCGGGGACCGGTGCAGATACGCAGTATTTT
few	.	TRBV7-9	TRBJ2-3	CASSTTLGAVDTQYF	TGTGCCAGCAGCACAACCCTGGGAGCGGTCGATACGCAGTATTTT
few	.	TRBV7-2	TRBJ1-5	CASSLESGWQPQHF	TGTGCCAGCAGCTTAGAGTCCGGGTGGCAGCCCCAGCATTTT
few	.	TRBV9	TRBJ2-1	CASSPGPGIYNEQFF	TGTGCCAGCAGCCCAGGCCCAGGGATCTACAATGAGCAGTTCTTC
.	TRBD2	TRBV9	TRBJ2-2	CASRASGSIGTGELFF	TGTGCCAGCCGCGCTAGCGGGAGCATCGGCACCGGGGAGCTGTTTTTT
.	.	TRBV7-8	TRBJ1-1	CASSLYREMAPEAFF	TGTGCCAGCAGCTTATACAGGGAGATGGCGCCTGAAGCTTTCTTT
.	.	TRBV21-1	TRBJ1-4	CASSKVFGLGEREKLFF	TGTGCCAGCAGCAAAGTATTCGGTTTGGGGGAACGAGAAAAACTGTTTTTT
few	TRBD1	TRBV6-5	TRBJ1-5	CASSSTGGRNNQPQHF	TGTGCCAGCAGTTCAACAGGGGGAAGAAACAATCAGCCCCAGCATTTT
many	TRBD1	TRBV20-1	TRBJ1-1	CSARPQGEGTEAFF	TGCAGTGCTAGACCTCAGGGGGAGGGCACTGAAGCTTTCTTT
few	.	TRBV9	TRBJ1-6	CASSVTGPGSPLHF	TGTGCCAGCAGCGTGACAGGTCCCGGATCACCCCTCCACTTT
.	.	TRBV12-3/TRBV12-4	TRBJ2-7	CASSPHLTIYEQYF	TGTGCCAGCAGTCCCCACCTTACGATCTACGAGCAGTACTTC
.	TRBD1	TRBV7-9	TRBJ2-5	CAIDPRTGPTLAQETQYF	TGTGCGATCGACCCAAGGACAGGGCCCACTTTGGCCCAAGAGACCCAGTACTTC
once	.	TRBV7-9	TRBJ2-1	CASSLITGAGYNEQFF	TGTGCCAGCAGCTTAATCACGGGGGCGGGTTACAATGAGCAGTTCTTC
.	.	TRBV6-2/TRBV6-3	TRBJ2-1	CASSYGVEVYNEQFF	TGTGCCAGCAGTTACGGGGTTGAGGTATACAATGAGCAGTTCTTC
.	.	TRBV4-3	TRBJ2-7	CASSQFRTYDYEQYF	TGCGCCAGCAGCCAGTTTCGGACCTACGATTACGAGCAGTACTTC
.	.	TRBV19	TRBJ1-5	CASRPEGNQPQHF	TGTGCCAGTAGGCCCGAAGGGAATCAGCCCCAGCATTTT
few	.	TRBV20-1	TRBJ1-1	CSATDRNTEAFF	TGCAGTGCTACCGACAGGAACACTGAAGCTTTCTTT
.	.	TRBV7-2	TRBJ2-1	CASSLPAGTAYNEQFF	TGTGCCAGCAGCTTACCGGCTGGGACGGCCTACAATGAGCAGTTCTTC
.	.	TRBV15	TRBJ1-6	CATSRDDSSSYNSPLHF	TGTGCCACCAGCAGAGATGATTCCAGCTCCTATAATTCACCCCTCCACTTT
few	TRBD1	TRBV7-9	TRBJ1-2	CASSITGVKFYGYTF	TGTGCCAGCAGCATCACAGGGGTCAAGTTTTATGGCTACACCTTC